This T cell receptor (beta chain) was recovered during a study of blood T cell repertoires in COVID-19. Study background: Whether acute or convalescent, the COVID-19 samples came from the United States, Italy and Spain. T cells, B-cell-depleted T cells, or PBMCs supplied cDNA or gDNA.

CDR3 length: 14 amino acids. The ends lost 8 bases at V and 7 bases at J; junction bases unmatched: 6. Germline V lookup: CDR1 MDHEN, CDR2 SYDVKM. Per the study methods: Reference gene primer amplification yielded estimated nucleated cell counts. Measured with immunoSEQ multiplex PCR; TCRdb has only the in-frame clones, and not every one. From that table come the V and J calls and clone size; the DNA was used to work out D and trimming. The sample consists of 95,000 to 130,000 clones, around 80% of them appearing once. The chain is built from TRBV28 and TRBJ2-7; 15 bases align to TRBD2. The clonotype comes from a man aged 65 to 79 with active or convalescent COVID-19. The specimen was peripheral blood. CDR3 nucleotides: TGTGCCAGCGCGGAGGGACTAGCGGGAGGAGAGCAGTACTTC. Its translation is CASAEGLAGGEQYF.